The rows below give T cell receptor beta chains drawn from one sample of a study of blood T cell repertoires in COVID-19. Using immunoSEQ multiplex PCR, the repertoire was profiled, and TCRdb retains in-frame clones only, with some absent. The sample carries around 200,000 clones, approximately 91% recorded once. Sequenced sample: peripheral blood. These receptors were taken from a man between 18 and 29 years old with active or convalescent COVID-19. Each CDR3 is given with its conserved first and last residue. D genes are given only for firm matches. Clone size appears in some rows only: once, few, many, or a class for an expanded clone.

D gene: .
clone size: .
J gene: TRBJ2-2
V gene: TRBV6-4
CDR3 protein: CASSGLNTGELFF
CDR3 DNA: TGTGCCAGCAGTGGTCTGAACACCGGGGAGCTGTTTTTT

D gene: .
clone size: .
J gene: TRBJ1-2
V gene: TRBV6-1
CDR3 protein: CASSENLVYGYTF
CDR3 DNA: TGTGCCAGCAGTGAAAACTTGGTCTATGGCTACACCTTC

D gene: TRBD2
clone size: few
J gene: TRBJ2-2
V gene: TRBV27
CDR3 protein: CASRPGLASGELFF
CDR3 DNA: TGTGCCAGCAGACCGGGACTAGCGTCCGGGGAGCTGTTTTTT

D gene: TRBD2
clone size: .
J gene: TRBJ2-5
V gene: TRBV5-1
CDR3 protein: CASSLGGRGVETQYF
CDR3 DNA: TGCGCCAGCAGCTTGGGCGGACGGGGGGTGGAGACCCAGTACTTC

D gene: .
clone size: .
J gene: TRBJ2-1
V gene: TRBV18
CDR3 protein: CASSPGLDYNEQFF
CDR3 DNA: TGTGCCAGCTCACCCGGTTTAGACTACAATGAGCAGTTCTTC

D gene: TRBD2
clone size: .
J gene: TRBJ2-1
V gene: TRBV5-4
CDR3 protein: CASSDTSGIYNEQFF
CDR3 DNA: TGTGCCAGCAGCGATACTAGCGGGATCTACAATGAGCAGTTCTTC

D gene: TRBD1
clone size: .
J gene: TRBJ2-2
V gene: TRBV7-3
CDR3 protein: CASSAGGTGELFF
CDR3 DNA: TGTGCCAGCAGCGCAGGGGGTACCGGGGAGCTGTTTTTT

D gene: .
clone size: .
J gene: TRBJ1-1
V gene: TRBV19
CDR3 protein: CASSAQTARFMNTEAFF
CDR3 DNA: TGTGCCAGTAGTGCCCAGACAGCGCGCTTTATGAACACTGAAGCTTTCTTT

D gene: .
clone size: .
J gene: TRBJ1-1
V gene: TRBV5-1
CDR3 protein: CASSLVDRLNTEAFF
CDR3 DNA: TGCGCCAGCAGCTTGGTTGACAGACTGAACACTGAAGCTTTCTTT

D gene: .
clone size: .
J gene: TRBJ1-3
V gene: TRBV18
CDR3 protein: CASSPQKTLSGNTIYF
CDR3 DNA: TGTGCCAGCTCACCTCAGAAGACACTCTCTGGAAACACCATATATTTT

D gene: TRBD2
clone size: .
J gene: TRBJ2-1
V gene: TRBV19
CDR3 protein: CASSVSSGVYNEQFF
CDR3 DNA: TGTGCCAGTAGTGTATCTAGCGGGGTTTACAATGAGCAGTTCTTC